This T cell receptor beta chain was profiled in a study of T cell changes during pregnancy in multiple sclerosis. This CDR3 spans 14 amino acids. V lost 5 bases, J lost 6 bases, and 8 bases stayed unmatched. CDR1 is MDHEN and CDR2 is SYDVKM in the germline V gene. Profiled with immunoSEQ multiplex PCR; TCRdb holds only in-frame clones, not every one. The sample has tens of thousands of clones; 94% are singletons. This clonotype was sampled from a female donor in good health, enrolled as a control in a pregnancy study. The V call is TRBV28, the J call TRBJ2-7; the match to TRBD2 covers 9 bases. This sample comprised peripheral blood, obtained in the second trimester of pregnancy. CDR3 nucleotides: TGTGCCAGCAGTCGAATAGCGGGAGTGGGCGAGCAGTACTTC. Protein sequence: CASSRIAGVGEQYF.